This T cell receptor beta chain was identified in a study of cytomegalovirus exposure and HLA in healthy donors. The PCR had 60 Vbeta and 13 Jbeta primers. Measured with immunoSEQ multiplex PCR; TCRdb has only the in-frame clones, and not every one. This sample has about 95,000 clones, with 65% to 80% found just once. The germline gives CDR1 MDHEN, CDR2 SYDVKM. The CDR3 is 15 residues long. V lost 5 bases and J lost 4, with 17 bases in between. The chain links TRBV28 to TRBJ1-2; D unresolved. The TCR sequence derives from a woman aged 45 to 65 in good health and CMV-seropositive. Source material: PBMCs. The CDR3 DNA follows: TGTGCCAGCAGTCAATATACGGGTAATGGCTATGGCTACACCTTC. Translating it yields CASSQYTGNGYGYTF.